This T cell receptor beta chain emerged from a study of cytotoxic CD8 clonotypes in ibrutinib-treated CLL. The ends lost 0 bases at V and 0 bases at J; junction bases unmatched: 3. The germline V gene encodes CDR1 SGDLS and CDR2 YYNGEE. The length of the CDR3 is 16 residues. This clone occurred once. TCRdb's table, derived via immunoSEQ multiplex PCR, lists solely in-frame clones and lacks some. The repertoire consists of roughly 170,000 clones, with about 84% occurring once and the leading ten covering 3.5% to 5.5%. Sequenced here: PBMCs, sampled after 24 months of ibrutinib treatment. The clonotype originates from a human donor with chronic lymphocytic leukemia. This chain connects TRBV9 to TRBJ2-7, with 10 bases identical to TRBD2. As DNA, the CDR3 is TGTGCCAGCAGCGTAGGAGGGACTAGCGTCTCCTACGAGCAGTACTTC. Translated, it gives CASSVGGTSVSYEQYF.